The TCR beta chain under discussion was sequenced for a study of T cells expressing NK-cell markers. The CDR3 loop spans 15 amino acids. The V gene's germline CDR1 is MNHEY and CDR2 SVGEGT. In the case of this clonotype: What it binds is not known.

Scientists made TCR beta cDNA using 5'RACE template switching with UMIs. No DNA is given; TCRdb re-called the 5' RACE reads and lists each CDR3 protein once. Its table records 400,000 to 450,000 distinct CDR3 sequences. The study, taken as a whole, reports: There were a few donors in whom these clonotypes also led the CD3+CD56-NKG2C+ fraction. It is unclear if expanded NKG2C-expressing clones target HCMV antigens.

The sequenced material came from blood T cells: a sorted CD56 or NKG2C T cell subset, CD4+ or CD8+ T cells, or bulk PBMC T cells (not recorded which). This receptor was taken from a woman aged 18 to 75 in good health. The chain joins TRBV6-2 or TRBV6-3 to TRBJ2-1; TCRdb reports TRBD1, a call that lacks DNA to check it against. CDR3 protein: CASIDSSPSYNEQFF.